The 30 T cell receptor beta chains given below trace back to one sample, sequenced in a study of graft-versus-host responses after intestinal transplantation. Both intraepithelial and lamina propria lymphocytes were released by processing graft tissue. Using immunoSEQ multiplex PCR, the repertoire was profiled, and TCRdb retains in-frame clones only, with some absent. The sample carries several thousand clones, about 83% recorded once. The sample was ileum tissue, taken 300 to 320 days after intestinal transplant. All receptors come from a human patient who received an intestinal transplant, so some T cells may come from the graft donor.

This clone was recorded a few times. This sequence joins TRBV21-1 and TRBJ2-3; TRBD1, as called in the table, went unchecked against the DNA. TRBV21-1 is termed a pseudogene. The CDR3 sequence is 15 residues long. The DNA for the CDR3 is TGTGCCAGCAGCAAAGACAGGGGGCGCACAGATACGCAGTATTTT. It yields the protein CASSKDRGRTDTQYF.

This sequence joins TRBV2 and TRBJ2-7, with TRBD2 as a possible D gene (5 bases). CDR3 size: 14 residues. Germline CDR1 is SNHLY and CDR2 is FYNNEI. Trimming took 4 bases from V and 0 from J, leaving 10 bases between them. Here the CDR3 DNA reads TGTGCCAGCAGTGGTGGAGGAAGCTCCTACGAGCAGTACTTC. Residues: CASSGGGSSYEQYF. Complete variable domain (other parts from reference TRBV2 and TRBJ2-7): EPEVTQTPSHQVTQMGQEVILRCVPISNHLYFYWYRQILGQKVEFLVSFYNNEISEKSEIFDDQFSVERPDGSNFTLKIRSTKLEDSAMYFCASSGGGSSYEQYFGPGTRLTVT.

V and J are TRBV7-4 and TRBJ1-2; 7 bases match TRBD1. The CDR3 spans 20 residues. Losses at the gene ends were 5 bases for V and 0 bases for J; bases not matched to a gene: 21. CDR1 and CDR2 (germline): SGHVT, SQSDAQ. In DNA form, the CDR3 reads TGTGCCAGCAGCCCCAGGGGGGGAGCCGAGATTTGGATTCCTAACTATGGCTACACCTTC. It encodes CASSPRGGAEIWIPNYGYTF.

The J gene is TRBJ2-3, the V gene TRBV7-2, with 8 bases that match TRBD2. This CDR3 contains 16 residues. V was pared by 6 bases and J by 6 bases, with 14 bases of the junction left unmatched. In germline, CDR1 is SGHTA, CDR2 FQGNSA. CDR3 nucleotides: TGTGCCAGCAGTTCCGGCGGACTAGCCTTGGGGGATACGCAGTATTTT. It translates to CASSSGGLALGDTQYF.

The chain couples TRBV10-1 to TRBJ2-5; 8 bases map to TRBD2. Matching the DNA end better, TRBJ2-7 makes the J call doubtful. Per germline, CDR1 WNHNN and CDR2 SYGVQD (reference sequence). The CDR3 runs to 16 residues. The CDR3 here is CASLEALAGGPYEQYF. CDR3 nucleotides: TGCGCCAGCCTAGAAGCGCTAGCGGGCGGACCCTACGAGCAGTACTTC.

V gene TRBV28 combines with J gene TRBJ1-2, with D unresolved. Per germline, CDR1 MDHEN and CDR2 SYDVKM. V was trimmed by 0 bases and J by 5 bases, leaving 7 bases between them. The CDR3 totals 13 residues. The CDR3 DNA sequence: TGTGCCAGCAGTTTATGGGAGGGTTATGGCTACACCTTC. The encoded protein is CASSLWEGYGYTF.

The rearrangement joins TRBV11-3 to TRBJ2-7, with D possibly matching TRBD2 (5 bases). Germline V gives CDR1 SGHNT, CDR2 YENEEA. The CDR3 covers 14 residues. V lost 5 bases and J lost 0, with 11 bases in between. CDR3 nucleotides: TGTGCCAGCAGCCCGGTCAGCGGCTCCTACGAGCAGTACTTC. It is translated as CASSPVSGSYEQYF.

The chain employs TRBV5-1 and TRBJ2-3; 12 bases fit TRBD1. This CDR3 spans 16 amino acids. The V segment lost 4 bases and the J segment 2 bases; nucleotides outside the gene matches: 5. Per the germline V gene, CDR1 is SGHRS and CDR2 is YFSETQ. The CDR3 is CASSTGQGAVTDTQYF. The CDR3, as DNA: TGCGCCAGCAGCACGGGACAGGGGGCGGTCACAGATACGCAGTATTTT. Supplemented by reference TRBV5-1 and TRBJ2-3, the full variable domain reads KAGVTQTPRYLIKTRGQQVTLSCSPISGHRSVSWYQQTPGQGLQFLFEYFSETQRNKGNFPGRFSGRQFSNSRSEMNVSTLELGDSALYLCASSTGQGAVTDTQYFGPGTRLTVL.

This clone showed up just a few times. V gene TRBV6-1 combines with J gene TRBJ2-7, with D perhaps TRBD2 (6 bases). The length of the CDR3 is 14 residues. Germline V lookup: CDR1 MNHNS, CDR2 SASEGT. V was pared by 6 bases and J by 2 bases, with 14 bases between. Here the CDR3 reads CASSLREPPYEQYF. The CDR3 DNA follows: TGTGCCAGCAGCCTCCGGGAGCCCCCCTACGAGCAGTACTTC.

The CDR3 region is CASSHSRSAVYYGYTF. Written as DNA, the CDR3 is TGTGCCAGCAGCCACTCACGATCAGCCGTGTACTATGGCTACACCTTC. This chain links TRBV6-6 with TRBJ1-2; no clear D. V shed 6 bases and J shed 3 bases, with 20 bases lying between them. The CDR3 spans 16 residues. Germline V gene sequence: CDR1 MNHNY, CDR2 SVGAGI (reference sequence).

The chain has TRBV11-2 and TRBJ2-5; 9 bases are shared with TRBD1. The DNA end lines up better with TRBJ2-7; the J call may be wrong. Looked up from germline, CDR1 is SGHAT and CDR2 is FQNNGV. This CDR3 region has 16 residues. CDR3 nucleotide sequence: TGTGCCAGCAGCTTAGATCCCAGCGGGACAGGGTACGAGCAGTACTTC. Translating it yields CASSLDPSGTGYEQYF.

This clone was picked up one time. This sequence joins TRBV28 and TRBJ1-3; D unclear. This CDR3 comprises 12 residues. The germline V and J ends were trimmed by 2 bases and 4 bases, with 3 bases remaining between them. Germline lookup yields CDR1 MDHEN and CDR2 SYDVKM. The CDR3 DNA reads TGTGCCAGCAGTTTACCGGGAAACACCATATATTTT. This translates into CASSLPGNTIYF.

This clone was observed a handful of times. CDR3 amino acids: CASRTGVEPAEQYF. The CDR3 DNA reads as TGTGCCAGCAGAACGGGAGTCGAACCGGCCGAGCAGTACTTC. V usage is TRBV6-1 and J usage is TRBJ2-7; tentatively, D is TRBD2 (6 bases). This CDR3 region has 14 residues. V shed 6 bases and J shed 6 bases, with 18 bases lying between them. Germline CDR1 reads MNHNS; CDR2 reads SASEGT.

J is TRBJ2-2 and V is TRBV6-4; no clear D gene. The germline V gene has CDR1 MRHNA and CDR2 SNTAGT. Trimming removed 5 bases at V and 5 bases at J, with 12 bases between. This CDR3 comprises 14 residues. The DNA for the CDR3 is TGTGCCAGCAGTAAGACGGCCACTACCGGGGAGCTGTTTTTT. Translating gives CASSKTATTGELFF.

The chain joins TRBV30 to TRBJ1-1; TRBD1 is a possible D gene (5 bases). Trimming stripped 8 bases from V and 5 bases from J, with 30 bases between. CDR1 and CDR2 (germline): GTSNPN, SVGIG (reference sequence). CDR3 length: 17 residues. The CDR3 region has the DNA TGTGCCGGACCCCCGCTGGGGGACGGTGTAGCGGAAACTGAAGCTTTCTTT. The encoded protein is CAGPPLGDGVAETEAFF.

The chain joins TRBV5-4 to TRBJ2-7; 10 nucleotides match TRBD2. The CDR3 is 17 residues long. Per germline, CDR1 SGHNT and CDR2 YYREEE (reference sequence). V gave up 3 bases and J gave up 1 base; unmatched junction bases: 10. CDR3 in DNA: TGTGCCAGCAGCTGGGGTCCCCTAGCGGGAGTGTCCTACGAGCAGTACTTC. As protein: CASSWGPLAGVSYEQYF.

V is TRBV6-1 and J is TRBJ2-7; the D is unclear. Trimming removed 6 bases from V and 6 bases from J, with 18 bases in between. The CDR3 spans 14 residues. Germline V gene lookup returns CDR1 MNHNS and CDR2 SASEGT. CDR3 region: CASRAPGETGEQYF. The CDR3 nucleotides read TGTGCCAGCAGGGCTCCCGGCGAGACGGGCGAGCAGTACTTC.

The CDR3 protein is CASSPLGVASSYNSPLHF. CDR3 sequence (DNA): TGTGCCAGCAGTCCATTAGGGGTGGCCAGCTCCTATAATTCACCCCTCCACTTT. This sequence joins TRBV27 and TRBJ1-6; tentative D call: TRBD1 (5 bases). The CDR3 covers 18 residues. Germline CDR1 is MNHEY and CDR2 is SMNVEV (reference sequence). Trimming stripped 5 bases from V and 0 bases from J, with 17 bases between.

This rearrangement joins TRBV6-1 to TRBJ1-6; the D is unclear. The V end lost 1 base, the J end lost 0 bases, and 16 bases lay between the germline ends. Germline-derived CDR1 and CDR2 are MNHNS and SASEGT. The CDR3 loop spans 19 amino acids. CDR3 amino acids: CASSEEGMRTSSYNSPLHF. CDR3 nucleotides: TGTGCCAGCAGTGAAGAAGGGATGAGGACGTCCTCCTATAATTCACCCCTCCACTTT.

The CDR3 DNA follows: TGTGCCAGCAAACTAGGGATCTCTGGAAACACCATATATTTT. This sequence encodes CASKLGISGNTIYF. V usage is TRBV6-1 and J usage is TRBJ1-3; D not resolved. Trimming took 7 bases from V and 0 from J, leaving 10 bases between them. CDR1 is MNHNS and CDR2 is SASEGT in the germline V gene. The CDR3 contains 14 residues.

The chain is built from TRBV7-9 and TRBJ1-2; weak D call: TRBD1 (5 bases). CDR1 and CDR2 from the germline V gene are SEHNR and FQNEAQ (reference sequence). The CDR3 totals 13 residues. V was cut by 5 bases and J by 8 bases, with 15 bases left in between. CDR3 in DNA: TGTGCCAGCAGCCGCCCCGCAGGGAGGGGCTACACCTTC. Translated: CASSRPAGRGYTF.

The rearrangement links TRBV9 to TRBJ2-7; 9 nucleotides line up with TRBD1. Germline V gene data show CDR1 as SGDLS and CDR2 as YYNGEE. CDR3 length: 14 residues. J gave up 3 bases and V 0 bases, and 1 base lay outside the gene matches. The CDR3 nucleotides are TGTGCCAGCAGCGTAGCGGGACAGGGCTACGAGCAGTACTTC. Its translation is CASSVAGQGYEQYF.

This sequence joins TRBV19 and TRBJ2-3; D might be TRBD2 (7 bases). V was shortened by 3 bases and J by 6 bases, with 19 bases between the two germline ends. Germline loops: CDR1 LNHDA, CDR2 SQIVND (reference sequence). CDR3 length equals 16 residues. This CDR3 is CASSMGRGGSRDTQYF. DNA of the CDR3: TGTGCCAGTAGTATGGGAAGGGGGGGGAGCAGGGATACGCAGTATTTT.

The chain joins TRBV7-9 to TRBJ2-5; D gene uncertain. The DNA end is more similar to TRBJ2-7, so the J call may be wrong. The CDR3 is 13 residues long. CDR1 and CDR2 from the germline V gene are SEHNR and FQNEAQ (reference sequence). The CDR3 DNA follows: TGTGCCAGCAGCTCCGACACTTGGCTCGAGCAGTACTTC. Translation: CASSSDTWLEQYF.

This chain joins TRBV28 and TRBJ2-7; D possibly matches TRBD1 or TRBD2 (5 bases each). The germline gives CDR1 MDHEN, CDR2 SYDVKM. V lost 6 bases and J 0 bases, leaving 15 bases between the germline ends. The CDR3 totals 15 residues. CDR3: CASSRPGRSSYEQYF. In nucleotides, the CDR3 is TGTGCCAGCAGCCGCCCGGGACGGTCCTCCTACGAGCAGTACTTC. The full variable domain, rest sourced from reference TRBV28 and TRBJ2-7, is DVKVTQSSRYLVKRTGEKVFLECVQDMDHENMFWYRQDPGLGLRLIYFSYDVKMKEKGDIPEGYSVSREKKERFSLILESASTNQTSMYLCASSRPGRSSYEQYFGPGTRLTVT.

The chain couples TRBV5-1 to TRBJ2-1; D might be TRBD2 (6 bases). V lost 0 bases to trimming and J lost 2 bases, with 9 bases between them. The germline V gene encodes CDR1 SGHRS and CDR2 YFSETQ. The CDR3 loop spans 15 amino acids. The CDR3 protein is CASSLGGNTYNEQFF. CDR3 nucleotides: TGCGCCAGCAGCTTGGGCGGGAATACCTACAATGAGCAGTTCTTC.

The V gene is TRBV2, the J gene TRBJ2-6, with no clear D. This CDR3 is built from 15 residues. Germline V gene data show CDR1 as SNHLY and CDR2 as FYNNEI. With 4 bases removed from V and 0 bases from J, the gap between germline ends came to 7 bases. CDR3 residues: CASSVRSSGANVLTF. The CDR3 bases are TGTGCCAGCAGTGTGAGGAGCTCTGGGGCCAACGTCCTGACTTTC.

This rearrangement joins TRBV6-4 to TRBJ2-5; 11 bases match TRBD2. The germline gives CDR1 MRHNA, CDR2 SNTAGT. Trimming took 2 bases from V and 1 from J; bases not matched to a gene: 0. The CDR3 is made up of 15 amino acids. CDR3 nucleotides: TGTGCCAGCAGTGACGGGACTAGCGGCCAAGAGACCCAGTACTTC. Translating it yields CASSDGTSGQETQYF.

The gene calls are TRBV9 and TRBJ2-5, with 9 bases matching TRBD2. The CDR3 has 17 residues. Germline V gives CDR1 SGDLS, CDR2 YYNGEE. V shed 0 bases, J shed 3 bases, and the junction held 9 bases outside the gene matches. CDR3 protein: CASSVAGGASGKETQYF. In DNA form, the CDR3 reads TGTGCCAGCAGCGTAGCTGGGGGGGCTAGCGGGAAAGAGACCCAGTACTTC.

This chain connects TRBV5-1 to TRBJ2-7, with TRBD2 identical over 12 bases. The CDR3 spans 18 residues. Per germline, CDR1 SGHRS and CDR2 YFSETQ. V shed 3 bases and J 0 bases; nucleotides not matched to a gene: 10. CDR3 in DNA: TGCGCCAGCAGCTCATCGATGACTAGCGGGGGATACTCCTACGAGCAGTACTTC. Translating gives CASSSSMTSGGYSYEQYF. The variable domain in full, completed from reference TRBV5-1 and TRBJ2-7, reads KAGVTQTPRYLIKTRGQQVTLSCSPISGHRSVSWYQQTPGQGLQFLFEYFSETQRNKGNFPGRFSGRQFSNSRSEMNVSTLELGDSALYLCASSSSMTSGGYSYEQYFGPGTRLTVT.